In its sample, the clone carrying this T cell receptor (beta chain) was seen once. What it binds is unknown. The donors, nominally healthy at sampling, likely had unrecorded immune exposures. The germline V gene encodes CDR1 ENHRY and CDR2 SYGVKD. The CDR3 is made up of 16 amino acids. Use of 60 Vbeta and 13 Jbeta primers characterized the PCR. Repertoires were generated with immunoSEQ multiplex PCR, while TCRdb's copy carries only in-frame clones and drops some. Found here are about 99,000 clones, 65% to 80% of them singletons; the top ten hold approximately 10%. This sample was taken from a study of cytomegalovirus exposure and HLA in healthy donors. Findings and limits, study-wide: Most subjects had HLA-A and HLA-B alleles reportedly predicted accurately by TCR beta sequences. Later analysis indicated greater clonal expansion among HLA-associated TCR beta chains than among equally common other chains.

The sequencing sample was made of PBMCs. This rearrangement joins TRBV10-3 to TRBJ2-5; TRBD1 matches at 10 bases. TRBJ2-7 explains the end of the DNA better; the J call may be wrong. The sequence derives from a woman under 30 in good health and CMV-seropositive. The CDR3 DNA follows: TGTGCCATCAGTGAGTCGATGGGGACAGGGGATGCCGAGCAGTACTTC. As protein: CAISESMGTGDAEQYF.